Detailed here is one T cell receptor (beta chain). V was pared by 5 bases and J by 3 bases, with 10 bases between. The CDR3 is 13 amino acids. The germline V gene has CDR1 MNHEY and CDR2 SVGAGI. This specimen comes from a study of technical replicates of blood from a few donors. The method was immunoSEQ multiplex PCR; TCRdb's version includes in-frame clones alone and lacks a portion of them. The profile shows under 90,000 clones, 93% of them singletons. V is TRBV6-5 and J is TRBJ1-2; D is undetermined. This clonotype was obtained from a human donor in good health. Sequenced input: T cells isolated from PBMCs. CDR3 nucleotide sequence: TGTGCCAGCAGTGAATTCGAGGACTATGGCTACACCTTC. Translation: CASSEFEDYGYTF.